These 2 T cell receptor beta chains originate from one sample sequenced in a study of blood T cell repertoires in COVID-19. Here immunoSEQ multiplex PCR was the method, and the copy in TCRdb shows in-frame clones only, minus some. The sample yields 150,000 to 200,000 clones, roughly 80% seen once. Sequencing was performed on peripheral blood. These receptors were collected from a man aged 55 to 69 with acute or convalescent COVID-19.

This clone was picked up one time. This chain uses TRBV19 with TRBJ1-6, with 10 bases aligning to TRBD1. This CDR3 has 16 amino acids. Germline V gene lookup returns CDR1 LNHDA and CDR2 SQIVND (reference sequence). Unmatched junction bases numbered 9, after V lost 4 bases and J lost 9 bases. CDR3 in DNA: TGTGCCAGTAGTACCTCGACAGGGGGCGGTTTTTCACCCCTCCACTTT. Its translation is CASSTSTGGGFSPLHF.

The V and J genes are TRBV27 and TRBJ2-1, with a weak D call TRBD2 (6 bases). Germline assignment: CDR1 MNHEY and CDR2 SMNVEV (reference sequence). This CDR3 comprises 13 residues. V was trimmed by 5 bases and J by 7 bases, leaving 12 bases between them. This chain's CDR3 is CASSPGLLNEQFF. CDR3 DNA sequence: TGTGCCAGCAGTCCGGGACTCCTAAATGAGCAGTTCTTC.